This T cell receptor (beta chain) stems from a study of cytomegalovirus exposure and HLA in healthy donors. General study points: Investigators reported about 160 TCR beta chains as tied to cytomegalovirus. Productive rates of about 90% or about 30% were seen for most TCR beta V segments in an earlier analysis. A later analysis reportedly identified an Asian-associated ancestry cluster as carrying fewer N-insertions than the roughly 600-donor mean.

V was pared by 6 bases and J by 6 bases, with 12 bases between. CDR1 SGHTA and CDR2 FQGNSA come from the germline V gene. The CDR3 loop spans 13 amino acids. With 60 Vbeta and 13 Jbeta primers, the PCR was carried out. In the original processing: It was a later analysis that counted about 80 million unique TCR beta chains, of which some 9.9 million were shared. Produced via immunoSEQ multiplex PCR; TCRdb's table is partial and in-frame only. Clone size and V and J calls were adopted from that table, with D and trimming inferred from the DNA. The table for this sample gives 30,000 to 35,000 clones. On this clone itself: Its antigen is undetermined.

The source is a woman aged 40 to 50 in good health and CMV-seropositive. The rearrangement joins TRBV7-2 to TRBJ2-1; D is possibly TRBD2 (6 bases). Specimen: PBMCs. The CDR3 protein is CASSRGGVNEQFF. In DNA form, the CDR3 reads TGTGCCAGCAGTCGAGGCGGGGTCAATGAGCAGTTCTTC.